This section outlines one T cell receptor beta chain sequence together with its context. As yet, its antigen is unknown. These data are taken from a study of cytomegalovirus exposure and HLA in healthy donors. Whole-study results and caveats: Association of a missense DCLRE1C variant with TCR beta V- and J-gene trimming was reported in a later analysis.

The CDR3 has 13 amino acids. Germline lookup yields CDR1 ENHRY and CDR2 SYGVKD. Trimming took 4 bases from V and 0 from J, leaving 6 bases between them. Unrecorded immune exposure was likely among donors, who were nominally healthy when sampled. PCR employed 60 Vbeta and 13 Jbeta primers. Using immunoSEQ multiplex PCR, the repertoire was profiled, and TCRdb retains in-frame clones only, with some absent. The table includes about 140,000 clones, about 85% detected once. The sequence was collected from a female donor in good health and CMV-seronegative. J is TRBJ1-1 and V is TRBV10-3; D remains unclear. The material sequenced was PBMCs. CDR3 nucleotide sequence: TGTGCCATCAGTGGTCGGTTGAACACTGAAGCTTTCTTT. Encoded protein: CAISGRLNTEAFF.